Listed below are T cell receptor beta chains from one sample, sequenced in a study of blood T cells in healthy people across ages. TCRdb analysed the 5' RACE reads with MiXCR anew, one entry per CDR3 protein. The table has 600,000 to 850,000 distinct CDR3 sequences, about 40% seen once; the top ten hold 20% to 25%. Sequencing input: blood. The receptors come from a woman aged 55 to 70 in good health. Each CDR3 is given without its conserved first and last residue. The order of the fields is J gene, V gene, CDR3 protein.

>TRBJ2-1|TRBV20-1
SAFTGTPYNEQF
>TRBJ2-5|TRBV7-3
ASSLSGLETQY
>TRBJ2-2|TRBV7-2
ASSRSWDRGQGGELF
>TRBJ2-7|TRBV9
ASSPSLTYEQY
>TRBJ2-3|TRBV7-9
ASSLGYYTDTQY
>TRBJ1-1|TRBV20-1
SATTQGAEAF
>TRBJ1-2|TRBV6-2/TRBV6-3
ASRSTRDGYGYT
>TRBJ2-1|TRBV3-1
ASSQGWDYRGEF
>TRBJ2-7|TRBV12-3/TRBV12-4
ASSLRQGGSYEQY
>TRBJ2-1|TRBV7-3
ASSATGVNEQF
>TRBJ2-7|TRBV6-5
ASSNGPYEQY
>TRBJ1-2|TRBV29-1
SVSTGGRFYGYT
>TRBJ1-2|TRBV29-1
SDGGQGLGGYT
>TRBJ1-5|TRBV29-1
SVEFGGKEPQH
>TRBJ1-5|TRBV11-2
ASSLDPGRNQPQH
>TRBJ2-1|TRBV7-9
ASSLSEISYNEQF
>TRBJ1-1|TRBV12-3/TRBV12-4
ASRLGDFGMNTEAF
>-|TRBV20-1
SARNFQGQAYNEQY
>TRBJ2-7|TRBV5-1
ASRLGTYEQY
>TRBJ2-1|TRBV5-1
ASSGGTGTSNEQF
>TRBJ1-2|TRBV6-5
ASNPRGRGNYGYT
>TRBJ1-6|TRBV20-1
SAIRQGSSPLH
>TRBJ2-7|TRBV27
ASSRHRTSDSYEQY
>TRBJ2-7|TRBV15
ADRYEQY
>TRBJ2-7|TRBV6-5
ASSSLDGGKIHEQY
>TRBJ1-1|TRBV27
AGSLLGQGSTEAF
>TRBJ2-7|TRBV6-2/TRBV6-3
ASTPGLQHYEQY
>TRBJ2-1|TRBV19
ASRGLAGNSYNEQF
>TRBJ2-1|TRBV11-2
ASSEGDGREQF
>TRBJ2-3|TRBV7-6
ASSLRGAGGTDTQY
>TRBJ1-2|TRBV3-1
ASSQWDGNSGGYT
>TRBJ2-5|TRBV4-1
ASSPGQGALETQY
>TRBJ2-5|TRBV7-2
ASSLAGSAQETQY
>TRBJ2-4|TRBV6-2/TRBV6-3
ASSYGLTWQY
>TRBJ1-6|TRBV15
ATSRRDRGVDSPLH
>TRBJ2-3|TRBV20-1
SALSGRGADTQY
>TRBJ2-1|TRBV6-2/TRBV6-3
ASSRGLATLTPNEQF
>TRBJ1-2|TRBV6-1
ASSEKATEGYT
>TRBJ1-5|TRBV7-8
ASRRQDNQPQH
>TRBJ1-1|TRBV29-1
SVEVGHSFRNTETF
>TRBJ1-1|TRBV20-1
SAPSGAGNTEAF
>TRBJ2-7|TRBV29-1
SVNFIQGAGEQY
>TRBJ1-5|TRBV9
ASSSIANQPQH
>-|TRBV20-1
SAGLAVYEQY
>TRBJ1-1|TRBV5-1
ASSPVLGNTEAF
>TRBJ2-5|TRBV6-5
ANSYSNGRRETQY
>-|TRBV18
ASSPPGGVGETQY